The clone carrying this T cell receptor (beta chain) has at least ten counts. This specimen comes from a study of T-cell reconstitution after alpha-beta-depleted transplantation in children. TCRbeta library preparation incorporated unique molecular identifiers. TCRdb ran MiXCR on the PCR reads and lists one entry per CDR3 protein. The repertoire holds approximately 340,000 distinct CDR3 sequences, with about 9.4% as singletons. Germline lookup yields CDR1 MNHEY and CDR2 SVGAGI. This CDR3 contains 14 residues. Trimming shortened V by 7 bases and J by 6 bases, and 18 bases separated the two germline ends.

This sample comprised PBMCs from the stem cell graft donor, obtained from the stem cell graft. The TCR originated in a human donor who donated a stem cell graft to a child with acute lymphoblastic leukemia. The genes are TRBV6-5 and TRBJ1-1; no definite D call. The CDR3 sequence: CASTTSGVGAEAFF. In DNA, the CDR3 is TGTGCCAGCACTACGAGTGGGGTAGGCGCTGAAGCTTTCTTT.